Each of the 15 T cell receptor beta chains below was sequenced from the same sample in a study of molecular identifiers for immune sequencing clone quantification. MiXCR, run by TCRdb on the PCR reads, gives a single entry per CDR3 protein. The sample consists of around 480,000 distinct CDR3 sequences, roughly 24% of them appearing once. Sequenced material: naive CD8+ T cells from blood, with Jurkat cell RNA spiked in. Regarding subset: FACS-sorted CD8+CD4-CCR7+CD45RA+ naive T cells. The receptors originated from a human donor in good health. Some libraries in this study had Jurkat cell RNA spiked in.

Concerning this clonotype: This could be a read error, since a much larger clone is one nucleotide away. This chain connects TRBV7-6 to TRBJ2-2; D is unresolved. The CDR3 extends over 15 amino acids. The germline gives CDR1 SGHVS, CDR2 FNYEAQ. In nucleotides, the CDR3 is TGTGCCAGCGGCTTAGTCCCAGACCCCGACGAAGAGCTGTTTTTT. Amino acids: CASGLVPDPDEELFF. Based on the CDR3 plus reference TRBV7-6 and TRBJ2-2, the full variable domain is GAGVSQSPRYKVTKRGQDVALRCDPISGHVSLYWYRQALGQGPEFLTYFNYEAQQDKSGLPNDRFSAERPEGSISTLTIQRTEQRDSAMYRCASGLVPDPDEELFFGEGSRLTVL.

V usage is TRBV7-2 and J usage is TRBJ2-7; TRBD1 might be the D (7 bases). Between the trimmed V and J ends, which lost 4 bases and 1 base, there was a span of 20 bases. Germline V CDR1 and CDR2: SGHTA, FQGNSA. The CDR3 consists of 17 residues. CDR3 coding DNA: TGTGCCAGCAGCTCCGAATCAGGGGGGCCCTTTTCCTACGAGCAGTACTTC. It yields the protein CASSSESGGPFSYEQYF. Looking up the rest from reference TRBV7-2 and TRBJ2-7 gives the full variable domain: GAGVSQSPSNKVTEKGKDVELRCDPISGHTALYWYRQSLGQGLEFLIYFQGNSAPDKSGLPSDRFSAERTGGSVSTLTIQRTQQEDSAVYLCASSSESGGPFSYEQYFGPGTRLTVT.

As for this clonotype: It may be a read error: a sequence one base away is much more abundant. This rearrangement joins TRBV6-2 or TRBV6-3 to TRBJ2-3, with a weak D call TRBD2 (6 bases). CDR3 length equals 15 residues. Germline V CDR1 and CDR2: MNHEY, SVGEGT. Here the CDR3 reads CAGRRGPGTGDTQYF. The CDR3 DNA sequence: TGTGCCGGCAGGCGGGGCCCCGGGACCGGAGATACGCAGTATTTT.

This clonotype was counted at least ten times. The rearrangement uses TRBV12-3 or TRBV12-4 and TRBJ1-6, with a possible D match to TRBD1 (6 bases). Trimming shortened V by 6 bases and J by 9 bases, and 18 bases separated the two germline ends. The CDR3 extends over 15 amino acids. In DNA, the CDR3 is TGTGCCAGCAGCCCGGGGGGCTTTAACCCTTCACCCCTCCACTTT. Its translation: CASSPGGFNPSPLHF.

DNA for the CDR3: TGTGCCAGCAGCTTTTGGACAGGGGGAAACACCATATATTTT. Amino acid sequence: CASSFWTGGNTIYF. This rearrangement joins TRBV7-8 to TRBJ1-3, with 8 positions matching TRBD1. Germline V CDR1 and CDR2: SGHVS, FQNEAQ. The CDR3 consists of 14 residues. The trim removed 3 bases at V and 4 bases at J, leaving 2 bases unmatched.

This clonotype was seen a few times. The CDR3 DNA is TGTGCCAGCTCTTCCACAGGGGGTGGCTACAATGAGCAGTTCTTC. As protein: CASSSTGGGYNEQFF. V usage is TRBV11-3 and J usage is TRBJ2-1; 8 bases are shared with TRBD1. V lost 8 bases and J lost 3; bases outside the gene matches: 9. The CDR3 totals 15 residues. The V gene's germline CDR1 is SGHNT and CDR2 YENEEA.

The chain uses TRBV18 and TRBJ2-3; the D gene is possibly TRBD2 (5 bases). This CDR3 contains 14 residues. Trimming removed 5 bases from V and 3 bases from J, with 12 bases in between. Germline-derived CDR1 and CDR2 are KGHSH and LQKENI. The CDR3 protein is CASSSQPGTDTQYF. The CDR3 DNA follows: TGTGCCAGCTCATCCCAACCGGGGACAGATACGCAGTATTTT. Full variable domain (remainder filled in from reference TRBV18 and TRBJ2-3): NAGVMQNPRHLVRRRGQEARLRCSPMKGHSHVYWYRQLPEEGLKFMVYLQKENIIDESGMPKERFSAEFPKEGPSILRIQQVVRGDSAAYFCASSSQPGTDTQYFGPGTRLTVL.

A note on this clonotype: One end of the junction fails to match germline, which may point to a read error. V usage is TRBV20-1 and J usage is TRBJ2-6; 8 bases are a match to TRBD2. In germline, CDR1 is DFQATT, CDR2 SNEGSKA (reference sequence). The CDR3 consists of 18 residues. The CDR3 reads CSARDMAGGYSGANVQTF. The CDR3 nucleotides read TGCAGTGCTAGAGATATGGCGGGGGGTTACTCTGGGGCCAACGTCCAGACTTTC.

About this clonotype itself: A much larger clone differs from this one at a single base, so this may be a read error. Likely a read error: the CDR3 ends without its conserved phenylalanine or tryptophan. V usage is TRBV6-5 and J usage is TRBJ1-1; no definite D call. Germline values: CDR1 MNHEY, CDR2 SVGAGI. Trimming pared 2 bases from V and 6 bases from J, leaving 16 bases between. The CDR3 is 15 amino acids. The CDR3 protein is CASSYLLGEGAEAFL. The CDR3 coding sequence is TGTGCCAGCAGTTACCTCCTAGGTGAGGGAGCTGAAGCTTTCCTT.

The CDR3 DNA is TGCAGTGCTAGAGACAGGACTAGCGGAGTATACGAGCAGTACTTC. Its translation: CSARDRTSGVYEQYF. The chain links TRBV20-1 to TRBJ2-7; 10 bases align to TRBD2. The germline V gene encodes CDR1 DFQATT and CDR2 SNEGSKA (reference sequence). This CDR3 contains 15 residues. V shed 0 bases, J shed 4 bases, and the junction held 6 bases outside the gene matches.

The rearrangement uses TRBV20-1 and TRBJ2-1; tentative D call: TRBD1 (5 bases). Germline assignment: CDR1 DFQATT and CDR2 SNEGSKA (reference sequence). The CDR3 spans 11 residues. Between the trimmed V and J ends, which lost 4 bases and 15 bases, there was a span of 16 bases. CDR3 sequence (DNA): TGCAGTGCTACACGCATGGGGCTAGGGTTCTTC. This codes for CSATRMGLGFF.

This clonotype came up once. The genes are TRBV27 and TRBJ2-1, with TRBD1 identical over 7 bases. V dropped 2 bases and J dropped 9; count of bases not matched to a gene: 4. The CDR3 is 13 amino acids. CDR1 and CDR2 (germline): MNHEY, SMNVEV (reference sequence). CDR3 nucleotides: TGTGCCAGCAGTTTACAACAGGGGAGTGAGCAGTTCTTC. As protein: CASSLQQGSEQFF.

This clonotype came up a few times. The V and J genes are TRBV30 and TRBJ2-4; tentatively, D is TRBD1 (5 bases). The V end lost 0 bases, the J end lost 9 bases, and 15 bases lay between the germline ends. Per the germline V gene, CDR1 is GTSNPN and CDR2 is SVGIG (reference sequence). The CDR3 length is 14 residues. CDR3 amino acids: CAWSVLAGLGIQYF. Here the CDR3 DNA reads TGTGCCTGGAGTGTATTGGCAGGGTTGGGCATTCAGTACTTC.

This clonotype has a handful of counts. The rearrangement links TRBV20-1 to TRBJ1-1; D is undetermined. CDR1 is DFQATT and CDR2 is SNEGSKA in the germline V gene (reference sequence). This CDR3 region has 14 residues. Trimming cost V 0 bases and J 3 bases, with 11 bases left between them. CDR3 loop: CSARDGFGDTEAFF. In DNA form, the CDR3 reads TGCAGTGCTAGAGATGGGTTCGGGGACACTGAAGCTTTCTTT.

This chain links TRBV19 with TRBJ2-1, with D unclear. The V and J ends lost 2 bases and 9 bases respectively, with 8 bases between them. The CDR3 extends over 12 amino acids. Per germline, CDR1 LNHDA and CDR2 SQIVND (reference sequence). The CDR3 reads CASSISTTEQFF. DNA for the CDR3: TGTGCCAGTAGTATATCCACAACTGAGCAGTTCTTC.